The T cell receptor (beta chain) under discussion was sequenced for a study of radiotherapy plus CTLA-4 blockade in lung cancer. Study-wide context: In under 20% of patients, objective responses were seen; roughly 30% had disease control.

Sequencing was performed with immunoSEQ multiplex PCR; in TCRdb, only in-frame clones are kept and a portion is missing. The sample contains 90,000 to 95,000 clones, under 90% of which appear only once. Germline-derived CDR1 and CDR2 are LNHDA and SQIVND (reference sequence). This CDR3 contains 15 residues. Trimming removed 7 bases from V and 1 base from J, with 16 bases in between. Study-level points and caveats: Early clone dynamics of blood T cells, plus interferon-beta, reportedly predicted response best. TCR clones of tumor origin grew in blood after radiotherapy plus ipilimumab.

As for this clone: As yet, its antigen is unknown.

This receptor was taken from a human donor with non-small cell lung cancer who had stable disease on radiotherapy plus ipilimumab. The chain is built from TRBV19 and TRBJ1-2; D remains unclear. This specimen consisted of peripheral blood, obtained from a patient treated with radiotherapy plus ipilimumab. The CDR3 spells CASNRAGPVNYGYTF. DNA of the CDR3: TGTGCCAGTAACCGCGCTGGGCCAGTTAACTATGGCTACACCTTC.